The clone carrying this TCR beta chain was picked up one time. The data derive from a study of T cell responses to AZD1222 COVID-19 vaccine. Study context: Second doses were pooled across both intervals (about 4 or about 12 weeks).

Libraries were prepared by immunoSEQ multiplex PCR; TCRdb keeps only in-frame clonotypes and omits some of them. The sample lists 150,000 or so clones; under 90% were seen once. The CDR3 sequence is 13 residues long. Trimming stripped 6 bases from V and 0 bases from J, with 9 bases between. The germline V gene encodes CDR1 ENHRY and CDR2 SYGVKD. Sequenced material: peripheral blood, taken on day 0 of AZD1222 vaccination. The chain joins TRBV10-3 to TRBJ2-7; no definite D call. The TCR was taken from an adult in good health. The CDR3 nucleotides read TGTGCCATCAGCGAACAAAGCTCCTACGAGCAGTACTTC. It encodes CAISEQSSYEQYF.